The clone carrying this T cell receptor beta chain showed up just a few times. Germline assignment: CDR1 SQVTM and CDR2 ANQGSEA. Germline trimming cut 7 bases from V and 0 bases from J; bases unmatched to any gene: 4. The length of the CDR3 is 14 residues. The authors ran a second PCR of 7 to 11 cycles using a sample-barcoded 5' primer and a J-beta primer mix. Tags on each cDNA molecule came from a template-switch adaptor with 12 random nucleotides. TCRdb ran MiXCR on the 5' RACE reads and lists one entry per CDR3 protein. The sample yields 540,000 or so distinct CDR3 sequences, roughly 48% seen once. The source of the sample is a study of blood T cells in healthy people across ages.

The sample was blood. This sequence was found in a man older than 75 in good health. The chain combines TRBV29-1 with TRBJ2-3, with TRBD2 matching over 10 bases. CDR3 loop: CSAETSGSTDTQYF. The CDR3 DNA follows: TGCAGCGCCGAGACTAGCGGGAGCACAGATACGCAGTATTTT.